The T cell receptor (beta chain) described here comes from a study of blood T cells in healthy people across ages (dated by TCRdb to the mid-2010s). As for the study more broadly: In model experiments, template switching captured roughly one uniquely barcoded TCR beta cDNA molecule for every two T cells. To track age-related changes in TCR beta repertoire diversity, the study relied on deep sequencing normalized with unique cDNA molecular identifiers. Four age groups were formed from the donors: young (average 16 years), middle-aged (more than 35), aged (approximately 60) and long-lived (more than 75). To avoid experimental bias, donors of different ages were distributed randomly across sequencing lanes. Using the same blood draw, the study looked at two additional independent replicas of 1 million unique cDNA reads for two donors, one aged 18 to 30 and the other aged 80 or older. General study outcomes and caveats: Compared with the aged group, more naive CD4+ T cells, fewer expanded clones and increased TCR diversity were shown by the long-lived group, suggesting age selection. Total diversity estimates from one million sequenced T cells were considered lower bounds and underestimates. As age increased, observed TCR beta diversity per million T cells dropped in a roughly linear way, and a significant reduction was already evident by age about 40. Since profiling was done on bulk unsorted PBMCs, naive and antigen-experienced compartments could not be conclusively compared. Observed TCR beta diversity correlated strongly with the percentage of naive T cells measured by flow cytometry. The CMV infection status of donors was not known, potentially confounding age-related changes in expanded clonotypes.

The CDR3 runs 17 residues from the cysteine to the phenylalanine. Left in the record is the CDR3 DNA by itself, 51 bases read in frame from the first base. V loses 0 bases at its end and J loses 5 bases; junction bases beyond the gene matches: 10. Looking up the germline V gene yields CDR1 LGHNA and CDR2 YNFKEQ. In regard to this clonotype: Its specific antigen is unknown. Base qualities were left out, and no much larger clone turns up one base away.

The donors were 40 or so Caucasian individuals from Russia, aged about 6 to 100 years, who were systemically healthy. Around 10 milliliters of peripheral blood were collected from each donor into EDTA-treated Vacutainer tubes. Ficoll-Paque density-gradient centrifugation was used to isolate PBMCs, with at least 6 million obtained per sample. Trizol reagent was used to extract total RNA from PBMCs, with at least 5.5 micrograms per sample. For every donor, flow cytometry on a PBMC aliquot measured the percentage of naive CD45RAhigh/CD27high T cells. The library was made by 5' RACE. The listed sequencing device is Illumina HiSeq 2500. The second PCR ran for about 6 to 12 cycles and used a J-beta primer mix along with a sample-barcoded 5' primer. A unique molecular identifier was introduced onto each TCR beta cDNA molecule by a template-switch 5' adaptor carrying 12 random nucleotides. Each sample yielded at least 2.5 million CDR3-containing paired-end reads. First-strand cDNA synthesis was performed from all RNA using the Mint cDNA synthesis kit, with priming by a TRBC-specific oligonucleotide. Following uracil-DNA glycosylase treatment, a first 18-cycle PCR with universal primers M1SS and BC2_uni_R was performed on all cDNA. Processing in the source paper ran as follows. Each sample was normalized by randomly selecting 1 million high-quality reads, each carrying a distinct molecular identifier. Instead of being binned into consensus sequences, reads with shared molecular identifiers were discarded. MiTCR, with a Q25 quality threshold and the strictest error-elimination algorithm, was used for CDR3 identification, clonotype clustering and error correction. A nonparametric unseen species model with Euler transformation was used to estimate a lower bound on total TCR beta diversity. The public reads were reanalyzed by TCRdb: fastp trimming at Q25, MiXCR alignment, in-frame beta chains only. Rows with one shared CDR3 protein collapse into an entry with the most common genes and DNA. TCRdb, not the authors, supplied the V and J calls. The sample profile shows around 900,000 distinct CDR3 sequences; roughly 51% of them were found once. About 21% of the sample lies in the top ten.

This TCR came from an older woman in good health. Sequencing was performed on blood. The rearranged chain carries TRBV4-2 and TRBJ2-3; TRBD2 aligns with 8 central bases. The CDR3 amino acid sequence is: CASSQDSSGIRQDTQYF. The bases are TGTGCCAGCAGCCAAGATAGTAGCGGGATAAGACAAGATACGCAGTATTTT.